The clone carrying this T cell receptor (beta chain) has only one observation. Generated by immunoSEQ multiplex PCR, the TCRdb table keeps only in-frame clones and is missing some. The table lists roughly 700,000 clones, roughly 90% of them singletons. This record comes from a study of shared T cell receptors in the human thymus. The germline V gene encodes CDR1 LNHDA and CDR2 SQIVND (reference sequence). Trimming shortened V by 3 bases and J by 1 base, and 9 bases separated the two germline ends. The CDR3 is 14 amino acids. The sample was also linked to a second study, of human thymus T cells. That work adds: Having corrective surgery for congenital heart defects, healthy Finnish infants were the ones who donated. Resections obtained during corrective heart surgery supplied the thymus tissue. Among unrelated individuals, related research reported thymic repertoires that overlapped highly.

This TCR came from a boy under two years old with a congenital heart defect. The chain joins TRBV19 to TRBJ1-2; the D is unclear. The specimen was thymocytes. CDR3 region: CASSIRPRNYGYTF. The CDR3 DNA is TGTGCCAGTAGTATTCGTCCCCGTAACTATGGCTACACCTTC.